These 27 T cell receptor beta chains originate from one sample sequenced in a study of T-cell reconstitution after alpha-beta-depleted transplantation in children. The authors prepared the TCRbeta library with unique molecular identifiers. TCRdb ran MiXCR on the PCR reads and lists one entry per CDR3 protein. In the table there are 150,000 to 200,000 distinct CDR3 sequences, less than 8% of which are singletons. The sample here was PBMCs from the stem cell graft donor, taken from the stem cell graft. The receptors here all came from a human donor who donated a stem cell graft to a child with Wiskott-Aldrich syndrome.

This clonotype was counted at least ten times. The rearrangement uses TRBV15 and TRBJ2-1; 11 bases agree with TRBD2. Germline CDR1 reads LNHNV; CDR2 reads YYDKDF (reference sequence). CDR3 length: 19 residues. The trim removed 2 bases at V and 3 bases at J, leaving 12 bases unmatched. Here the CDR3 DNA reads TGTGCCACCAGCAGACGACCAGTGACTAGCGGGGCCTTCTACAATGAGCAGTTCTTC. Its protein product is CATSRRPVTSGAFYNEQFF.

This sequence joins TRBV5-1 and TRBJ1-2, with D unclear. V lost 4 bases to trimming and J lost 8 bases, with 15 bases between them. CDR1 is SGHRS, CDR2 YFSETQ, per germline. The CDR3 is made up of 13 amino acids. The CDR3 DNA is TGCGCCAGCAGCCTTCTCCAATCGGGCGGCTACACCTTC. Its translation is CASSLLQSGGYTF.

This clonotype occurred many times. The gene calls are TRBV12-3 or TRBV12-4 and TRBJ1-1; D might be TRBD1 (6 bases). V gave up 2 bases and J gave up 3 bases, with 13 bases separating them. The CDR3 covers 15 residues. The CDR3 coding sequence is TGTGCCAGCAGTTTAACGGGGGGGGCCGACACTGAAGCTTTCTTT. Its protein product is CASSLTGGADTEAFF.

V gene TRBV28 combines with J gene TRBJ2-7, with D perhaps assigned TRBD1 or TRBD2 (5 bases each). Germline lookup yields CDR1 MDHEN and CDR2 SYDVKM. This CDR3 has 13 amino acids. The V gene lost 7 bases and the J gene lost 2 bases, with 12 bases spanning the gap. The chain's CDR3 is CASTVGDTYEQYF. CDR3 DNA sequence: TGTGCCAGCACCGTGGGGGATACCTACGAGCAGTACTTC.

This clonotype came up many times. This sequence joins TRBV6-5 and TRBJ2-2; D remains unclear. Trimming took off 0 bases at V and 2 bases at J, with 4 bases between the two ends. CDR3 size: 14 residues. In germline, CDR1 is MNHEY, CDR2 SVGAGI. In nucleotides, the CDR3 is TGTGCCAGCAGTTACTCCCATAACACCGGGGAGCTGTTTTTT. Translating it yields CASSYSHNTGELFF.

There are many counts of this clonotype. V is TRBV24-1 and J is TRBJ2-7; D unresolved. Germline CDR1 is KGHDR and CDR2 is SFDVKD. V was clipped by 3 bases and J by 7 bases, with 9 bases between them. This CDR3 has 12 amino acids. DNA of the CDR3: TGTGCCACCAGTGATGGACCACGGGAGCAGTACTTC. This codes for CATSDGPREQYF.

The rearrangement links TRBV6-5 to TRBJ2-2, with 13 nucleotides matching TRBD2. Looked up from germline, CDR1 is MNHEY and CDR2 is SVGAGI. The CDR3 covers 18 residues. With 0 bases clipped from V and 6 bases from J, the junction kept 7 bases outside the gene matches. CDR3 coding DNA: TGTGCCAGCAGTTACTCGAGTGGACTAGCGGGGGACGCCGGGGAGCTGTTTTTT. It codes for CASSYSSGLAGDAGELFF.

This clonotype has just one count. The V and J genes are TRBV2 and TRBJ1-5; D is unclear. Trimming took off 2 bases at V and 9 bases at J, with 17 bases between the two ends. The CDR3 sequence is 15 residues long. Germline CDR1 SNHLY, CDR2 FYNNEI. The DNA for the CDR3 is TGTGCCAGCAGTGAAAAGAGGTCAGGTATGCCGCCCCAGCATTTT. It is translated as CASSEKRSGMPPQHF.

This clonotype was seen ten or more times. This chain links TRBV20-1 with TRBJ1-1, with D uncertain. The V end lost 3 bases, the J end lost 4 bases, and 12 bases lay between the germline ends. This CDR3 contains 13 residues. Per germline, CDR1 DFQATT and CDR2 SNEGSKA (reference sequence). DNA of the CDR3: TGCAGTGCTAGGCCGAGCCGAGGCACTGAAGCTTTCTTT. It encodes CSARPSRGTEAFF.

This clonotype appeared many times. The chain carries TRBV27 and TRBJ1-2; no clear D. Trimming cost V 5 bases and J 4 bases, with 20 bases left between them. This CDR3 has 16 amino acids. CDR1 is MNHEY and CDR2 is SMNVEV in the germline V gene (reference sequence). The CDR3 region is CASSPRTRSSGYGYTF. The CDR3 coding sequence is TGTGCCAGCAGTCCACGAACACGCTCTAGTGGCTATGGCTACACCTTC.

This clonotype was detected many times. V usage is TRBV24-1 and J usage is TRBJ2-5; TRBD2 might be the D (5 bases). The germline V gene has CDR1 KGHDR and CDR2 SFDVKD. The ends were cut back, 5 bases at V and 5 bases at J, with 17 bases in the middle. This CDR3 is 15 amino acids long. The CDR3 DNA is TGTGCCACCAGTGGGAAAACCCGGGATGGGGAGACCCAGTACTTC. Translated, it gives CATSGKTRDGETQYF.

There are many counts of this clonotype. V usage is TRBV20-1 and J usage is TRBJ2-7; D not certain. CDR3 length equals 14 residues. Germline CDR1 is DFQATT and CDR2 is SNEGSKA (reference sequence). V lost 4 bases, J lost 0 bases, and 13 bases lay in between. CDR3 amino acids: CSATQLQNSYEQYF. The CDR3 coding sequence is TGCAGTGCTACCCAACTACAAAACTCCTACGAGCAGTACTTC.

This clonotype has at least ten counts. V and J are TRBV5-1 and TRBJ2-7, with D possibly being TRBD2 (5 bases). The CDR3 loop spans 14 amino acids. V lost 3 bases and J lost 7, with 17 bases in between. Per the germline V gene, CDR1 is SGHRS and CDR2 is YFSETQ. The CDR3 here is CASSWNGRGREQYF. The CDR3 DNA is TGCGCCAGCAGCTGGAATGGACGGGGTCGGGAGCAGTACTTC.

This clonotype was counted between two and nine times. J is TRBJ2-7 and V is TRBV12-3 or TRBV12-4; the D call may be TRBD1 or TRBD2 (5 bases each). V lost 2 bases and J lost 5, with 16 bases in between. The CDR3 is made up of 15 amino acids. For the CDR3, the DNA is TGTGCCAGCAGTTTAAAGGTTTTTGGGACCAACGAGCAGTACTTC. It translates to CASSLKVFGTNEQYF.

There are many counts of this clonotype. The V gene is TRBV12-3 or TRBV12-4, the J gene TRBJ2-2; D is perhaps TRBD1 (5 bases). V was pared by 4 bases and J by 5 bases, with 17 bases between. CDR3 size: 16 residues. The CDR3 here is CASSSSFKGKTGELFF. CDR3 DNA sequence: TGTGCCAGCAGTTCTTCCTTCAAGGGGAAAACCGGGGAGCTGTTTTTT.

This clonotype was detected only a few times. This chain links TRBV20-1 with TRBJ2-1; 12 bases are a match to TRBD2. The CDR3 contains 18 residues. In germline, CDR1 is DFQATT, CDR2 SNEGSKA (reference sequence). Trimming took 3 bases from V and 1 from J; bases not matched to a gene: 10. In DNA form, the CDR3 reads TGCAGTGCTAGGACTAGCGGGGGATCTGCGGTTTCCTACAATGAGCAGTTCTTC. It is translated as CSARTSGGSAVSYNEQFF.

This clonotype was observed a few times. The chain employs TRBV25-1 and TRBJ1-1; D perhaps matches TRBD1 (6 bases). The CDR3 consists of 15 residues. Trimming pared 3 bases from V and 2 bases from J, leaving 13 bases between. Per the germline V gene, CDR1 is MGHDK and CDR2 is SYGVNS. The CDR3 DNA reads TGTGCCAGCAGTGACGCCGGGACAATAAACACTGAAGCTTTCTTT. Its translation: CASSDAGTINTEAFF.

In this sample, this clonotype turned up many times. CDR3 residues: CSVLTYQETQYF. The CDR3 bases are TGCAGCGTTTTAACGTACCAAGAGACCCAGTACTTC. V is TRBV29-1 and J is TRBJ2-5; the D is unclear. From germline, CDR1 is SQVTM and CDR2 ANQGSEA. The CDR3 totals 12 residues. V lost 5 bases and J 0 bases, leaving 7 bases between the germline ends.

This clonotype was picked up many times. V usage is TRBV9 and J usage is TRBJ2-5; D is possibly TRBD2 (6 bases). CDR3 size: 15 residues. From germline, CDR1 is SGDLS and CDR2 YYNGEE. Deletions cut 0 bases from V and 2 bases from J, with 11 bases between. The CDR3 loop is CASSVGGTLQETQYF. As DNA, the CDR3 is TGTGCCAGCAGCGTAGGCGGGACGTTGCAAGAGACCCAGTACTTC.

This clonotype was observed a handful of times. This rearrangement joins TRBV5-6 to TRBJ1-1; possible D gene TRBD1, 6 bases. V was clipped by 5 bases and J by 6 bases, with 26 bases between them. The CDR3 extends over 17 amino acids. Looked up from germline, CDR1 is SGHDT and CDR2 is YYEEEE. The CDR3 region is CASSPGRGLLRSAEAFF. Written as DNA, the CDR3 is TGTGCCAGCAGTCCTGGTAGGGGGTTATTGCGGTCCGCTGAAGCTTTCTTT.

There are many counts of this clonotype. J is TRBJ2-4 and V is TRBV20-1; 13 nucleotides line up with TRBD2. The CDR3 length is 18 residues. V was pared by 0 bases and J by 9 bases, with 14 bases of the junction left unmatched. Germline V gene lookup returns CDR1 DFQATT and CDR2 SNEGSKA (reference sequence). Here the CDR3 DNA reads TGCAGTGCTAGAGATGGTAGGACTAGCGGGAGCGTGAGGAGCATTCAGTACTTC. Protein: CSARDGRTSGSVRSIQYF.

This clonotype was counted many times. The CDR3 DNA sequence: TGTGCCAGCAGCGCATCTAGCGGGAGCTCCTACAATGAGCAGTTCTTC. It codes for CASSASSGSSYNEQFF. The chain couples TRBV7-9 to TRBJ2-1; 10 nucleotides line up with TRBD2. CDR3 length: 16 amino acids. Trimming cost V 5 bases and J 0 bases; bases outside gene matches: 4. Germline lookup yields CDR1 SEHNR and CDR2 FQNEAQ (reference sequence).

This clonotype was counted at least ten times. The V gene is TRBV5-1, the J gene TRBJ1-2; TRBD1 matches at 9 bases. This CDR3 spans 14 amino acids. Unmatched junction bases numbered 3, after V lost 4 bases and J lost 2 bases. Germline assignment: CDR1 SGHRS and CDR2 YFSETQ. DNA for the CDR3: TGCGCCAGCAGCACCGGGACAGGGAACTATGGCTACACCTTC. This translates into CASSTGTGNYGYTF.

This clonotype was detected ten times or more. The V call is TRBV12-3 or TRBV12-4, the J call TRBJ2-3; 11 bases map to TRBD2. CDR3 length: 16 amino acids. Losses at the gene ends were 4 bases for V and 1 base for J; bases not matched to a gene: 4. CDR3 protein: CASSSTSGRRTDTQYF. Written as DNA, the CDR3 is TGTGCCAGCAGTTCCACTAGCGGGAGACGCACAGATACGCAGTATTTT.

This clonotype was recorded at least ten times. The V gene is TRBV12-3 or TRBV12-4, the J gene TRBJ1-4; the D gene is possibly TRBD1 (6 bases). V gave up 3 bases and J gave up 8 bases, with 16 bases separating them. There are 15 residues in the CDR3. This CDR3 reads CASSFRSGGDEKLFF. The DNA for the CDR3 is TGTGCCAGCAGTTTTCGGTCGGGGGGCGACGAAAAACTGTTTTTT.

This clonotype has a count of ten or more. The chain recombines TRBV5-6 with TRBJ1-1; the D gene is possibly TRBD1 (5 bases). Germline V lookup: CDR1 SGHDT, CDR2 YYEEEE. The CDR3 has 16 residues. V was pared by 2 bases and J by 5 bases, with 19 bases between. In DNA, the CDR3 is TGTGCCAGCAGCTTTAATCGGGCAGGGTGGCTGACTGAAGCTTTCTTT. Its translation is CASSFNRAGWLTEAFF.

This clonotype was seen ten or more times. This chain connects TRBV24-1 to TRBJ2-1; tentatively, D is TRBD1 or TRBD2 (5 bases each). Germline values: CDR1 KGHDR, CDR2 SFDVKD. The CDR3 runs to 14 residues. The V gene lost 5 bases and the J gene lost 5 bases, with 12 bases spanning the gap. The CDR3, as DNA: TGTGCCACCAGTGCTCCGGGACCCGACAATGAGCAGTTCTTC. Translation gives CATSAPGPDNEQFF.